The text below deals with one T cell receptor beta chain. Antigen specificity is unknown. This entry is derived from a study of shared clonotypes between healthy human individuals. Notes on the study in general: A handful of donors held approximately 4.6% of naive CD4 clonotypes in common. The study sampled only blood, and tissue repertoires likely differ.

The germline V gene has CDR1 MNHNY and CDR2 SVGAGI (reference sequence). The V gene end was trimmed by 3 bases and the J gene end by 5 bases; junction bases not matched to a gene: 9. The CDR3 consists of 16 residues. Assay used: immunoSEQ multiplex PCR; TCRdb lists only in-frame clones, some missing. The sample yields some 1.1 million clones, approximately 75% seen once. Specimen: memory CD4+ T cells from PBMCs. The subset here: CD45RA-negative fraction. The clonotype originates from a man in his late teens or twenties in good health. Some clones in this sample may be carry-over from other donors' samples. The chain carries TRBV6-6 and TRBJ1-5, with 8 bases aligning to TRBD1. The CDR3 loop reads CASSYSSRGQDQPQHF. CDR3 nucleotide sequence: TGTGCCAGCAGTTATTCCTCCAGGGGGCAGGATCAGCCCCAGCATTTT.